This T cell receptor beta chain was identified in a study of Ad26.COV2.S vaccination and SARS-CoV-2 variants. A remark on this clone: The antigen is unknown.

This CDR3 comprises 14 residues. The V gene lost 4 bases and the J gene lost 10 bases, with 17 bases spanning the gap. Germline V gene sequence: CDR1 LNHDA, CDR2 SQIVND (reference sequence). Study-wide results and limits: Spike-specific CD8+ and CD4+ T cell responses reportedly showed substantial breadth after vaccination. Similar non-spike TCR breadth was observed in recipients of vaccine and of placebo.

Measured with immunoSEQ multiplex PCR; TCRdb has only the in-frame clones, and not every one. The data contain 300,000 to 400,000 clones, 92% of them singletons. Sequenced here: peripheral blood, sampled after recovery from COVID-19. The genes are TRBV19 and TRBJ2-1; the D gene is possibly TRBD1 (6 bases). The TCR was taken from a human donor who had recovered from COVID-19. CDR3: CASSTAPGQREQFF. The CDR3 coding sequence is TGTGCCAGTAGTACAGCCCCAGGACAGCGGGAGCAGTTCTTC.